These T cell receptor beta chains were read from a single sample in a study of identical twins. TCRdb passed the 5' RACE reads through MiXCR, listing each CDR3 protein once. This table has approximately 210,000 distinct CDR3 sequences, over 5.5% appearing once. A further study also used this sample, focusing on T cells expressing NK-cell markers.

The sample comprised CD8+ T cells sorted from blood. The receptors shown here come from a woman younger than 30 in good health. Each CDR3 is given with its conserved first and last residue. The order of the fields is J gene, clone size, V gene, D gene, CDR3 protein, CDR3 DNA. The D gene is left open where the match is weak. Clone size, where shown, is once, few, many, or a class for clones that have expanded.

j_call: TRBJ2-7
clone_size: many
v_call: TRBV14
d_call: TRBD1
cdr3_aa: CASSKGTGRYEQYF
cdr3_nt: TGTGCCAGCAGCAAAGGGACAGGGAGATACGAGCAGTACTTC

j_call: TRBJ2-7
clone_size: many
v_call: TRBV10-3
d_call: NA
cdr3_aa: CATMDSRGSYEQYF
cdr3_nt: TGTGCCACAATGGATTCGCGCGGATCGTACGAGCAGTACTTC

j_call: TRBJ1-1
clone_size: many
v_call: TRBV5-1
d_call: NA
cdr3_aa: CASSPDTTTEAFF
cdr3_nt: TGCGCCAGCAGCCCGGACACCACCACTGAAGCTTTCTTT

j_call: TRBJ2-1
clone_size: many
v_call: TRBV6-2/TRBV6-3
d_call: NA
cdr3_aa: CASSRTGTQFF
cdr3_nt: TGTGCCAGCAGTAGGACGGGTACACAGTTCTTC

j_call: TRBJ2-7
clone_size: NA
v_call: TRBV15
d_call: TRBD2
cdr3_aa: CATSRVGSGRGGYEQYF
cdr3_nt: TGTGCCACCAGCAGAGTAGGAAGCGGGAGAGGAGGATACGAGCAGTACTTC

j_call: TRBJ2-2
clone_size: NA
v_call: TRBV6-5
d_call: NA
cdr3_aa: CAIASPAGELFF
cdr3_nt: TGTGCCATCGCATCTCCTGCCGGGGAGCTGTTTTTT

j_call: TRBJ2-4
clone_size: few
v_call: TRBV11-1
d_call: NA
cdr3_aa: CASSRIGTYGNIQYF
cdr3_nt: TGTGCCAGCAGCCGCATCGGGACTTACGGGAACATTCAGTACTTC

j_call: TRBJ2-3
clone_size: many
v_call: TRBV6-2/TRBV6-3
d_call: TRBD2
cdr3_aa: CASSYFPLAGDKSTDTQYF
cdr3_nt: TGTGCCAGCAGTTATTTTCCCCTAGCGGGGGATAAGAGCACAGATACGCAGTATTTT

j_call: TRBJ1-4
clone_size: many
v_call: TRBV7-8
d_call: NA
cdr3_aa: CASSLDWGNEKLFF
cdr3_nt: TGTGCCAGCAGCTTAGATTGGGGGAATGAAAAACTGTTTTTT

j_call: TRBJ2-7
clone_size: many
v_call: TRBV7-6
d_call: NA
cdr3_aa: CASSLSSQGSSYEQYF
cdr3_nt: TGTGCCAGCAGCTTGAGTTCCCAGGGGAGCTCCTACGAGCAGTACTTC

j_call: TRBJ2-2
clone_size: NA
v_call: TRBV12-3/TRBV12-4
d_call: NA
cdr3_aa: CASSPDGGPYTGELFF
cdr3_nt: TGTGCCAGCAGCCCAGACGGGGGGCCTTACACCGGGGAGCTGTTTTTT

j_call: TRBJ2-1
clone_size: many
v_call: TRBV12-3/TRBV12-4
d_call: NA
cdr3_aa: CASSLVPYNEQFF
cdr3_nt: TGTGCCAGCAGTTTAGTACCCTACAATGAGCAGTTCTTC

j_call: TRBJ2-3
clone_size: many
v_call: TRBV29-1
d_call: NA
cdr3_aa: CSVEFTMDTQYF
cdr3_nt: TGCAGCGTTGAATTTACTATGGATACGCAGTATTTT